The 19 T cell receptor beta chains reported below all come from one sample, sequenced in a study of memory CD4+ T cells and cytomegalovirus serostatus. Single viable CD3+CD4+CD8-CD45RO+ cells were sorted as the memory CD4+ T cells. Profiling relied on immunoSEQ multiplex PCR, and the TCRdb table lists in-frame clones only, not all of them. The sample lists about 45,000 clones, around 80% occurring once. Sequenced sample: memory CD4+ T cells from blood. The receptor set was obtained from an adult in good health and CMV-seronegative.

As DNA, the CDR3 is TGTGCCAGTAGTGGATTGGTGAACACTGAAGCTTTCTTT. Amino acid sequence: CASSGLVNTEAFF. The chain is built from TRBV19 and TRBJ1-1; D remains unclear. Trimming took 5 bases from V and 0 from J, leaving 7 bases between them. The CDR3 extends over 13 amino acids. Germline V gene lookup returns CDR1 LNHDA and CDR2 SQIVND (reference sequence).

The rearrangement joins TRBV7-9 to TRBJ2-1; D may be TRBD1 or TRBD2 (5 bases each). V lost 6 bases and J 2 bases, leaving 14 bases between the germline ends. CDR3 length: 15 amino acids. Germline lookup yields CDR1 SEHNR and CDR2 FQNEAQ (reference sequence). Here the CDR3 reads CASRQASGAYNEQFF. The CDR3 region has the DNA TGTGCCAGCAGACAGGCTTCCGGGGCCTACAATGAGCAGTTCTTC.

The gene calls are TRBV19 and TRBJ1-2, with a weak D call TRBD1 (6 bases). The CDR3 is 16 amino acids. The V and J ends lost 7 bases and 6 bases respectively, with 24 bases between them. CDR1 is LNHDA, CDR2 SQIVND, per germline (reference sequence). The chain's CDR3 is CASTKAGTTPAHGYTF. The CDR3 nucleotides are TGTGCCAGTACAAAAGCAGGGACAACACCAGCCCATGGCTACACCTTC.

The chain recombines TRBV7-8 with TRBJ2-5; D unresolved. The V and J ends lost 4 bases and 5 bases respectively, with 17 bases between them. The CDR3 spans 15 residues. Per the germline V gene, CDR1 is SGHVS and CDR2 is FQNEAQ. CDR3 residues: CASSSPAKVQETQYF. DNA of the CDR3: TGTGCCAGCAGCTCCCCCGCGAAGGTCCAGGAGACCCAGTACTTC.

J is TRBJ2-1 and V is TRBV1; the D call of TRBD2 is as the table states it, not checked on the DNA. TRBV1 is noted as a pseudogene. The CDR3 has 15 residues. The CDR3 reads CTSSLGPSGVSEQFF. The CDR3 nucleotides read TGCACCAGCAGCCTCGGGCCCAGCGGGGTGAGTGAGCAGTTCTTC.

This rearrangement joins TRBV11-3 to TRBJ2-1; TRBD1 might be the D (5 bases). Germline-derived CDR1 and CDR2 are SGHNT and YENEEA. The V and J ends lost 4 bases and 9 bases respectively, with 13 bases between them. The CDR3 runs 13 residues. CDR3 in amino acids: CASSSHQGTEQFF. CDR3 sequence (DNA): TGTGCCAGCAGCTCTCACCAGGGTACTGAGCAGTTCTTC.

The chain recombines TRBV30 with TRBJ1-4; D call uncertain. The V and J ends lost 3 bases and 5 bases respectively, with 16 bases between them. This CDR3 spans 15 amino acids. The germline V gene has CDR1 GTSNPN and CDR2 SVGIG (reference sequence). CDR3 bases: TGTGCCTGGAGGACGCCACAGTTATCAAATGAAAAACTGTTTTTT. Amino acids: CAWRTPQLSNEKLFF. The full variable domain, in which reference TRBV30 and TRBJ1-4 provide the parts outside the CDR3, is SQTIHQWPATLVQPVGSPLSLECTVEGTSNPNLYWYRQAAGRGLQLLFYSVGIGQISSEVPQNLSASRPQDRQFILSSKKLLLSDSGFYLCAWRTPQLSNEKLFFGSGTQLSVL.

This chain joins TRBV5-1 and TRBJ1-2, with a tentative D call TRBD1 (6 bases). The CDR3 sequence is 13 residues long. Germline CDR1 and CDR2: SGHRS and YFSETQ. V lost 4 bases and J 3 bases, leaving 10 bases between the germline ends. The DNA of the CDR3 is TGCGCCAGCAGCCTACAGGGTGACTATGGCTACACCTTC. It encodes CASSLQGDYGYTF.

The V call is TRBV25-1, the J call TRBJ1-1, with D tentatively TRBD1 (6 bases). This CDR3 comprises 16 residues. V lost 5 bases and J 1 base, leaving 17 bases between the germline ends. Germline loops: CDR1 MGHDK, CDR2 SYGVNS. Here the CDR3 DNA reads TGTGCCAGCAGTCAATGGGACACACCGAGGAACACTGAAGCTTTCTTT. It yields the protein CASSQWDTPRNTEAFF. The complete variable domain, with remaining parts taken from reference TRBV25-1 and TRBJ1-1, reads EADIYQTPRYLVIGTGKKITLECSQTMGHDKMYWYQQDPGMELHLIHYSYGVNSTEKGDLSSESTVSRIRTEHFPLTLESARPSHTSQYLCASSQWDTPRNTEAFFGQGTRLTVV.

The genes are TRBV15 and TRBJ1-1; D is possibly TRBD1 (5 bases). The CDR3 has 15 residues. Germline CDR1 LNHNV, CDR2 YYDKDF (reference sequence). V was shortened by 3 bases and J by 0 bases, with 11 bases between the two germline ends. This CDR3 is CATSRGPFMNTEAFF. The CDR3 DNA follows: TGTGCCACCAGCAGGGGGCCTTTCATGAACACTGAAGCTTTCTTT.

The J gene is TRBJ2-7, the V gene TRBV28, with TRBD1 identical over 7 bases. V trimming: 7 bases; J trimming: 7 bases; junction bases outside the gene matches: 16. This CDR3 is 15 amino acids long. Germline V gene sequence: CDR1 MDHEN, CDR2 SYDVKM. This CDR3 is CASTPSGQSRREQYF. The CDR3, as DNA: TGTGCCAGCACTCCATCGGGACAGTCCAGACGGGAGCAGTACTTC.

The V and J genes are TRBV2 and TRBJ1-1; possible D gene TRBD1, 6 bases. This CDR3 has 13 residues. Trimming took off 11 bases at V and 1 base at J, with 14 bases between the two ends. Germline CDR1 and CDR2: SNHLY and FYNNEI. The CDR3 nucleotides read TGTGCCGTATTTGGACAGCCGAACACTGAAGCTTTCTTT. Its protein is CAVFGQPNTEAFF. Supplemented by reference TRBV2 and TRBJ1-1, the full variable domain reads EPEVTQTPSHQVTQMGQEVILRCVPISNHLYFYWYRQILGQKVEFLVSFYNNEISEKSEIFDDQFSVERPDGSNFTLKIRSTKLEDSAMYFCAVFGQPNTEAFFGQGTRLTVV.

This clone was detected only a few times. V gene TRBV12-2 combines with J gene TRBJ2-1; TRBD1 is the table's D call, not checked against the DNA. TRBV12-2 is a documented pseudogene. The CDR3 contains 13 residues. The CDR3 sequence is CASDRGPYNEQFF. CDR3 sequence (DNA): TGTGCAAGTGATAGGGGGCCTTACAATGAGCAGTTCTTC.

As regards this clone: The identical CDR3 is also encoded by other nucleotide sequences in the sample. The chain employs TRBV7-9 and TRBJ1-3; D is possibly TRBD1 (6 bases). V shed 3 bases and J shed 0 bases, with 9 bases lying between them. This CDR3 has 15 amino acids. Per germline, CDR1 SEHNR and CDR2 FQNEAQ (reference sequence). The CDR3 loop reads CASSLEGGSGNTIYF. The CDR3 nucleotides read TGTGCCAGCAGCTTGGAGGGGGGCTCTGGAAACACCATATATTTT.

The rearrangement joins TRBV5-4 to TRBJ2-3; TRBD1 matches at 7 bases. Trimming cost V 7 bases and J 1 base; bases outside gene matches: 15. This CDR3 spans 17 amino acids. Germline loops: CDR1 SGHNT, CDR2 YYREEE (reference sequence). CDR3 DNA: TGTGCCAGCTCCGGTCCTCAACAGGGGTCGGGCACAGATACGCAGTATTTT. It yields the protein CASSGPQQGSGTDTQYF.

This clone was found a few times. CDR3 loop: CASSREGRVNEKLFF. In DNA form, the CDR3 reads TGTGCCAGCAGTCGGGAGGGCAGGGTTAATGAAAAACTGTTTTTT. The V gene is TRBV7-2, the J gene TRBJ1-4, with a tentative D call TRBD1 (5 bases). Germline assignment: CDR1 SGHTA and CDR2 FQGNSA. The CDR3 is 15 amino acids. Trimming took off 6 bases at V and 4 bases at J, with 15 bases between the two ends.

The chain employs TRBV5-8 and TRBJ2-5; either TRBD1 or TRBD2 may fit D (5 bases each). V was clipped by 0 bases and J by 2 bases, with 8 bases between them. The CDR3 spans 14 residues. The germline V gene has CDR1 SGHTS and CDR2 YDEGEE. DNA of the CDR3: TGTGCCAGCAGCTTGGCCGGGGCGCAAGAGACCCAGTACTTC. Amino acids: CASSLAGAQETQYF.

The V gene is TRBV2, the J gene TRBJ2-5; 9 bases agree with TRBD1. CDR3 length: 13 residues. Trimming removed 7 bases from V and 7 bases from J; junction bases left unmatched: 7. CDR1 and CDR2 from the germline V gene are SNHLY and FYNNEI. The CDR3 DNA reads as TGTGCCAGCACCGGGGGACAGGGCTCGACCCAGTACTTC. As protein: CASTGGQGSTQYF.

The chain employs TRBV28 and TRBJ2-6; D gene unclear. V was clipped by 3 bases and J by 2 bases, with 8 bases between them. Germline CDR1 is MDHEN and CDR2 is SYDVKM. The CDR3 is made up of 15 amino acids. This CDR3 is CASSLDLPGANVLTF. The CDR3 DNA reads TGTGCCAGCAGTTTGGACCTCCCTGGGGCCAACGTCCTGACTTTC.